This T cell receptor (beta chain) was found in a study of radiotherapy plus CTLA-4 blockade in lung cancer. The CDR3 is 16 amino acids. CDR1 and CDR2 from the germline V gene are SEHNR and FQNEAQ (reference sequence). V was clipped by 2 bases and J by 10 bases; unmatched bases: 14. Method: immunoSEQ multiplex PCR; TCRdb's copy keeps in-frame clones and lacks some. The data contain over 50,000 clones, around 85% of them singletons. The rearrangement links TRBV7-9 to TRBJ2-1; 7 nucleotides align to TRBD1. The sequences come from peripheral blood, collected from a patient treated with radiotherapy plus ipilimumab. The receptor was isolated from a human donor with non-small cell lung cancer who had a complete response to radiotherapy plus ipilimumab. CDR3 region: CASSLWAGGATIEQFF. DNA of the CDR3: TGTGCCAGCAGCTTATGGGCAGGGGGTGCAACTATAGAGCAGTTCTTC.